The 11 T cell receptor beta chains reported below all come from one sample, sequenced in a study of T cell responses to AZD1222 COVID-19 vaccine. The method was immunoSEQ multiplex PCR; TCRdb's version includes in-frame clones alone and lacks a portion of them. The sample holds 65,000 to 85,000 clones, around 83% seen once. The specimen comprised peripheral blood, sampled on day 0 of AZD1222 vaccination. These receptors were obtained from an adult in good health.

CDR3 amino acids: CAALPGDQETQYF. CDR3 DNA: TGTGCCGCCCTCCCAGGAGACCAAGAGACCCAGTACTTC. V is TRBV2 and J is TRBJ2-5, with D hard to call. The germline V and J ends were trimmed by 11 bases and 0 bases, with 13 bases remaining between them. The CDR3 covers 13 residues. The germline V gene encodes CDR1 SNHLY and CDR2 FYNNEI. Filled out from reference TRBV2 and TRBJ2-5, the complete variable domain reads EPEVTQTPSHQVTQMGQEVILRCVPISNHLYFYWYRQILGQKVEFLVSFYNNEISEKSEIFDDQFSVERPDGSNFTLKIRSTKLEDSAMYFCAALPGDQETQYFGPGTRLLVL.

The genes are TRBV7-2 and TRBJ2-5; 11 bases line up with TRBD2. J lost 7 bases, V lost 4 bases, and 11 bases had no gene match. CDR1 SGHTA and CDR2 FQGNSA come from the germline V gene. The CDR3 totals 16 residues. As DNA, the CDR3 is TGTGCCAGCAGCTCGCAGGGGCTAGCGGGGGGTGGGACCCAGTACTTC. Its translation: CASSSQGLAGGGTQYF.

This chain's CDR3 is CASSSRTGEGNTIYF. CDR3 bases: TGTGCCAGCAGCTCTCGGACAGGGGAAGGAAACACCATATATTTT. This chain connects TRBV11-3 to TRBJ1-3; TRBD1 matches at 9 bases. V lost 4 bases, J lost 4 bases, and 5 bases stayed unmatched. The CDR3 sequence is 15 residues long. From germline, CDR1 is SGHNT and CDR2 YENEEA.

This chain links TRBV28 with TRBJ2-3; D not certain. Germline CDR1 MDHEN, CDR2 SYDVKM. The CDR3 is 11 residues long. V was pared by 3 bases and J by 6 bases, with 4 bases between. The chain's CDR3 is CASSLGDTQYF. Written as DNA, the CDR3 is TGTGCCAGCAGTTTGGGGGATACGCAGTATTTT.

This chain links TRBV13 with TRBJ2-7, with 12 bases matching TRBD1. The J segment lost 4 bases and the V segment lost 0 bases, leaving 4 bases of the junction unmatched. This CDR3 contains 16 residues. CDR1 PRHDT and CDR2 FYEKMQ come from the germline V gene (reference sequence). Here the CDR3 reads CASSLGSGQGAYEQYF. DNA for the CDR3: TGTGCCAGCAGCTTAGGCTCGGGACAGGGGGCTTACGAGCAGTACTTC.

This sequence joins TRBV7-2 and TRBJ1-2; D gene uncertain. The CDR3 length is 14 residues. Trimming removed 8 bases from V and 7 bases from J, with 20 bases in between. Germline CDR1 SGHTA, CDR2 FQGNSA. The CDR3 reads CASRNRSVSIGYTF. The CDR3 nucleotides read TGTGCCAGCCGTAACCGATCGGTGTCGATTGGCTACACCTTC.

This clone was observed once. The chain carries TRBV7-2 and TRBJ2-7; TRBD2 might be the D (5 bases). Germline assignment: CDR1 SGHTA and CDR2 FQGNSA. This CDR3 spans 13 amino acids. Trimming removed 7 bases at V and 4 bases at J, with 14 bases between. In DNA, the CDR3 is TGTGCCAGCACCCTCGACCGGGGTTACGAGCAGTACTTC. Its translation is CASTLDRGYEQYF.

The chain joins TRBV4-2 to TRBJ2-3; D remains unclear. The CDR3 covers 14 residues. Trimming shortened V by 4 bases and J by 3 bases, and 11 bases separated the two germline ends. Germline-derived CDR1 and CDR2 are LGHNA and YNFKEQ. As DNA, the CDR3 is TGTGCCAGCAGCCCAACGTGGGGTACAGATACGCAGTATTTT. Its protein is CASSPTWGTDTQYF.

J is TRBJ2-7 and V is TRBV6-5; 7 bases line up with TRBD1. This CDR3 comprises 15 residues. CDR1 is MNHEY, CDR2 SVGAGI, per germline. The V segment lost 6 bases and the J segment 3 bases; nucleotides outside the gene matches: 11. The DNA for the CDR3 is TGTGCCAGCAGCCCCCGGGACAGCGCTTACTACGAGCAGTACTTC. The encoded protein is CASSPRDSAYYEQYF.

Only a few counts were recorded for this clone. The rearrangement uses TRBV2 and TRBJ2-1; no clear D. The CDR3 is 12 residues long. The germline CDR1 and CDR2 sequences are SNHLY and FYNNEI. Deletions cut 7 bases from V and 7 bases from J, with 11 bases between. The CDR3 bases are TGTGCCAGCATGGACCTAAGGAATGAGCAGTTCTTC. This sequence encodes CASMDLRNEQFF.

The chain carries TRBV11-2 and TRBJ2-1, with D possibly TRBD1 on 5 matching bases. Trimming pared 5 bases from V and 0 bases from J, leaving 11 bases between. This CDR3 has 15 residues. Germline-derived CDR1 and CDR2 are SGHAT and FQNNGV. CDR3: CASSRQSLSYNEQFF. CDR3 nucleotides: TGTGCCAGCAGCCGACAGTCCCTCTCCTACAATGAGCAGTTCTTC.